This record concerns one TCR beta chain sequence. Its specific antigen is unknown. Per-base qualities were not stored, and no clone one base away is much larger. The data were taken from a study of technical replicates of blood from a few donors (TCRdb year 2017). Libraries were made using the immunoSEQ multiplex PCR assay. As stored in TCRdb, this immuneACCESS dataset retains in-frame rearrangements with V and J assigned. A fraction of the clones does not appear; measured against another copy, unresolved V genes explain less than half of the discrepancy, and the remainder lacks a known reason. Counted in this sample were about 61,000 clones; more than 95% of them appeared once. The ten most abundant clones make up just under 0.2% of the sample. There are 14 amino acids in the CDR3, from cysteine to phenylalanine inclusive. The DNA shown is the 42-base CDR3, in frame from base 1. V and J are truncated by 6 bases and 6 bases respectively, leaving an intervening sequence of 14 bases. CDR1 MNHNY and CDR2 SVGAGI were looked up in the germline V gene (reference sequence).

Sequencing was done on a sample of T cells isolated from PBMCs. Here the chain combines TRBV6-6 and TRBJ2-2; the D gene is perhaps TRBD2, from 7 matching bases. The source is a human donor in good health. The DNA sequence is as follows: TGTGCCAGCAGGCCCGGGGGGCGGGCCGGGGAGCTGTTTTTT. Translated, this gives CASRPGGRAGELFF.